In this sample, the clone carrying this T cell receptor (beta chain) turned up a few times. The antigen is undetermined. TCRdb's copy holds only in-frame clones and misses some; the assay was immunoSEQ multiplex PCR. The sample records 100,000 to 120,000 clones, roughly 90% being singletons. Germline V gives CDR1 MNHNY, CDR2 SVGAGI (reference sequence). Trimming cost V 0 bases and J 4 bases, with 10 bases left between them. The CDR3 totals 15 residues. This sample was included in a study of T cell responses to AZD1222 COVID-19 vaccine. Study observations and caveats: Donors in the cohort were predominantly white British and more often female, and clonal diversity was possibly underestimated.

Sequenced material: peripheral blood, taken 28 days after the second AZD1222 dose. This chain links TRBV6-6 with TRBJ1-3; D is possibly TRBD1 (5 bases). This TCR was recovered from an adult who received the AZD1222 COVID-19 vaccine. The CDR3 coding sequence is TGTGCCAGCAGTTACTCGGGCAGGGAAGGAAACACCATATATTTT. Encoded protein: CASSYSGREGNTIYF.